This T cell receptor beta chain was recovered during a study of monozygotic twins with inflammatory bowel disease. Broader study findings: Inverse Simpson values showed less TCRbeta diversity in IBD patients than in their healthy co-twins. Compared with healthy twins, IBD patients shared fewer clonotypes with others, especially with disease activity.

Each TCR library consumed about 3,700 ng of total RNA. TCRdb reworked the 5' RACE reads into one entry per CDR3 protein, no DNA. This sample's table reports some 440,000 distinct CDR3 sequences. As to this clonotype: Its target is unknown.

Germline values: CDR1 MNHEY, CDR2 SVGEGT. The CDR3 contains 15 residues. The gene calls are TRBV6-2 or TRBV6-3 and TRBJ2-1. The receptor's source is a human donor with ulcerative colitis or Crohn's disease, or a healthy co-twin of an affected twin (not recorded which). The sequenced material came from blood. CDR3 sequence: CASSYRQVSYNEQFF.